Each of the 23 T cell receptor beta chains below was sequenced from the same sample in a study of PD-1 blockade in classical Hodgkin lymphoma. Time point in this sample: newly diagnosed, previously untreated cHL patient sample. Only in-frame clones appear in the TCRdb table, and some are missing; sequencing was by immunoSEQ multiplex PCR. The sample contains 20,000 to 25,000 clones, 90% to 95% of which appear only once. The specimen was peripheral blood mononuclear cells (PBMCs). These receptors were obtained from a human donor with classical Hodgkin lymphoma.

This sequence joins TRBV9 and TRBJ1-1; D may be TRBD1 (5 bases). The ends were cut back, 0 bases at V and 8 bases at J, with 11 bases in the middle. The CDR3 runs to 13 residues. CDR1 is SGDLS and CDR2 is YYNGEE in the germline V gene. The CDR3 reads CASSVAWAGEAFF. CDR3 nucleotides: TGTGCCAGCAGCGTAGCTTGGGCAGGGGAAGCTTTCTTT.

The table lists this clone with a count of one. V usage is TRBV2 and J usage is TRBJ2-7; a weak D match, TRBD2 (6 bases). This CDR3 contains 14 residues. The germline V gene encodes CDR1 SNHLY and CDR2 FYNNEI. V lost 2 bases, J lost 5 bases, and 13 bases lay in between. The CDR3 spells CASSETEGLDEQYF. CDR3 bases: TGTGCCAGCAGTGAAACGGAGGGCCTCGACGAGCAGTACTTC. Full variable domain (missing parts from reference TRBV2 and TRBJ2-7): EPEVTQTPSHQVTQMGQEVILRCVPISNHLYFYWYRQILGQKVEFLVSFYNNEISEKSEIFDDQFSVERPDGSNFTLKIRSTKLEDSAMYFCASSETEGLDEQYFGPGTRLTVT.

The genes are TRBV30 and TRBJ1-2; D remains unclear. Between the trimmed V and J ends, which lost 2 bases and 4 bases, there was a span of 11 bases. The CDR3 is 13 amino acids. CDR1 and CDR2 from the germline V gene are GTSNPN and SVGIG (reference sequence). CDR3 DNA: TGTGCCTGGAGTATCTCCCAAGGCTATGGCTACACCTTC. Residues: CAWSISQGYGYTF.

The V gene is TRBV28, the J gene TRBJ1-1; 12 nucleotides align to TRBD1. Germline V gene data show CDR1 as MDHEN and CDR2 as SYDVKM. V shed 5 bases and J 0 bases; nucleotides not matched to a gene: 4. The CDR3 sequence is 16 residues long. The CDR3 DNA reads as TGTGCCAGCAGTCATCGGGACAGGGGGCTGAACACTGAAGCTTTCTTT. This codes for CASSHRDRGLNTEAFF.

The chain is built from TRBV9 and TRBJ1-2; D uncertain. The V gene lost 1 base and the J gene lost 2 bases, with 0 bases spanning the gap. The CDR3 runs to 11 residues. The germline CDR1 and CDR2 sequences are SGDLS and YYNGEE. In DNA, the CDR3 is TGTGCCAGCAGCGTAAACTATGGCTACACCTTC. Translated, it gives CASSVNYGYTF.

The chain uses TRBV15 and TRBJ2-7, with 10 positions matching TRBD2. Germline CDR1 and CDR2: LNHNV and YYDKDF (reference sequence). The ends lost 0 bases at V and 5 bases at J; junction bases unmatched: 4. CDR3 length equals 15 residues. The CDR3 spells CATSRDGTSADEQYF. The CDR3 DNA follows: TGTGCCACCAGCAGAGACGGGACTAGCGCCGACGAGCAGTACTTC.

This clone was seen only once. The CDR3 sequence: CAISDARAGNTDTQYF. As DNA, the CDR3 is TGTGCCATCAGTGACGCCCGGGCGGGGAACACAGATACGCAGTATTTT. J is TRBJ2-3 and V is TRBV10-3; possible D gene TRBD2, 6 bases. Germline CDR1 ENHRY, CDR2 SYGVKD. This CDR3 is 16 amino acids long. The ends were cut back, 3 bases at V and 2 bases at J, with 15 bases in the middle.

The V and J genes are TRBV5-1 and TRBJ1-4, with a possible D match to TRBD1 (5 bases). The CDR3 sequence is 14 residues long. The germline V and J ends were trimmed by 5 bases and 2 bases, with 10 bases remaining between them. The germline V gene has CDR1 SGHRS and CDR2 YFSETQ. In DNA form, the CDR3 reads TGCGCCAGCAGTACTGGGGGGACTAATGAAAAACTGTTTTTT. Protein product: CASSTGGTNEKLFF.

The rearrangement links TRBV4-3 to TRBJ2-7, with 8 nucleotides matching TRBD2. V lost 0 bases to trimming and J lost 0 bases; unmatched junction nucleotides: 7. The CDR3 contains 17 residues. Germline CDR1 is LGHNA and CDR2 is YSLEER. CDR3 sequence (DNA): TGCGCCAGCAGCCAAGACGTTTCCGGGGGGGGCTCCTACGAGCAGTACTTC. Protein sequence: CASSQDVSGGGSYEQYF.

This chain uses TRBV4-1 with TRBJ2-5; 7 bases match TRBD1. Germline CDR1 reads MGHRA; CDR2 reads YSYEKL. V was clipped by 5 bases and J by 11 bases; unmatched bases: 17. The CDR3 loop spans 15 amino acids. The DNA for the CDR3 is TGCGCCAGCAGCTCACAGGGGCCCCCAGGTGGGGAGCAGTACTTC. Protein: CASSSQGPPGGEQYF.

The chain combines TRBV7-7 with TRBJ2-3; 9 bases are a match to TRBD2. The V segment lost 1 base and the J segment 4 bases; nucleotides outside the gene matches: 3. The germline gives CDR1 SSHAT, CDR2 FNYEAQ (reference sequence). The CDR3 consists of 15 residues. The CDR3 DNA reads TGTGCCAGCAGCTTAGGGCTAGCGGGACCAGATACGCAGTATTTT. Protein: CASSLGLAGPDTQYF.

The chain has TRBV6-5 and TRBJ2-1; D perhaps matches TRBD1 (6 bases). Germline-derived CDR1 and CDR2 are MNHEY and SVGAGI. This CDR3 has 15 amino acids. V was clipped by 6 bases and J by 1 base, with 13 bases between them. The CDR3 DNA reads TGTGCCAGCAGGGGACACCTCCGTTCCTACAATGAGCAGTTCTTC. This sequence encodes CASRGHLRSYNEQFF.

This chain links TRBV5-1 with TRBJ2-5; 9 nucleotides line up with TRBD2. This CDR3 has 17 amino acids. V lost 2 bases to trimming and J lost 5 bases; unmatched junction nucleotides: 13. Germline CDR1 is SGHRS and CDR2 is YFSETQ. The CDR3 coding sequence is TGCGCCAGCAGCTTCTACCTAGCGGGGACCCAGTCGGAGACCCAGTACTTC. Its translation is CASSFYLAGTQSETQYF.

The gene calls are TRBV4-3 and TRBJ2-2, with 9 bases fitting TRBD1. From germline, CDR1 is LGHNA and CDR2 YSLEER. This CDR3 comprises 18 residues. The junction had 11 bases not matched to a gene; V was cut back by 0 bases and J by 6 bases. CDR3 amino acids: CASSQELRRDRVPGELFF. The CDR3 DNA reads TGCGCCAGCAGCCAAGAACTTCGCCGGGACAGGGTCCCCGGGGAGCTGTTTTTT.

This clone was seen only a few times. The rearrangement links TRBV4-1 to TRBJ2-1; 12 bases align to TRBD2. In germline, CDR1 is MGHRA, CDR2 YSYEKL. Germline trimming cut 2 bases from V and 5 bases from J; bases unmatched to any gene: 4. The CDR3 consists of 16 residues. CDR3 loop: CASSQRGLAGHNEQFF. The CDR3 nucleotides read TGCGCCAGCAGCCAACGAGGACTAGCGGGGCACAATGAGCAGTTCTTC.

The chain is built from TRBV11-2 and TRBJ2-7; D is possibly TRBD2 (6 bases). The CDR3 is 16 amino acids. Deletions cut 3 bases from V and 0 bases from J, with 15 bases between. Germline assignment: CDR1 SGHAT and CDR2 FQNNGV. The CDR3 spells CASSFSDGGSSYEQYF. CDR3 nucleotide sequence: TGTGCCAGCAGCTTTTCGGACGGGGGAAGCTCCTACGAGCAGTACTTC.

V usage is TRBV19 and J usage is TRBJ2-5; D might be TRBD2 (6 bases). The CDR3 spans 13 residues. Germline CDR1 LNHDA, CDR2 SQIVND (reference sequence). Trimming cost V 5 bases and J 10 bases, with 17 bases left between them. The CDR3 DNA is TGTGCCAGTAGTTCCTCGTTAGGAGGGGACCAGTACTTC. This gives the protein CASSSSLGGDQYF.

The CDR3 nucleotides read TGTGCCAGCAGCTTAGCCGACGTCGAGCAGTACTTC. As protein: CASSLADVEQYF. This chain joins TRBV7-8 and TRBJ2-7, with D hard to call. The CDR3 runs 12 residues. CDR1 and CDR2 from the germline V gene are SGHVS and FQNEAQ. V was shortened by 0 bases and J by 6 bases, with 6 bases between the two germline ends.

The chain links TRBV2 to TRBJ1-1, with 7 bases aligning to TRBD1. Germline loops: CDR1 SNHLY, CDR2 FYNNEI. The V gene end was trimmed by 7 bases and the J gene end by 5 bases; junction bases not matched to a gene: 4. The CDR3 covers 12 residues. CDR3: CASTRTGTEAFF. DNA for the CDR3: TGTGCCAGCACCAGGACAGGAACTGAAGCTTTCTTT. Combining the CDR3 with reference TRBV2 and TRBJ1-1 gives the whole variable domain EPEVTQTPSHQVTQMGQEVILRCVPISNHLYFYWYRQILGQKVEFLVSFYNNEISEKSEIFDDQFSVERPDGSNFTLKIRSTKLEDSAMYFCASTRTGTEAFFGQGTRLTVV.

The V and J genes are TRBV6-5 and TRBJ1-1, with no clear D. Per the germline V gene, CDR1 is MNHEY and CDR2 is SVGAGI. V was pared by 4 bases and J by 2 bases, with 8 bases between. CDR3 length: 13 residues. CDR3 nucleotide sequence: TGTGCCAGCAGTTCCACGAGAAACACTGAAGCTTTCTTT. Encoded protein: CASSSTRNTEAFF.

CDR3 DNA sequence: TGTGCCAGCCGAAGCGATAGGACGGGTCACGAGCAGTACTTC. As protein: CASRSDRTGHEQYF. The rearrangement links TRBV19 to TRBJ2-7; D is unclear. The CDR3 consists of 14 residues. Germline CDR1 and CDR2: LNHDA and SQIVND (reference sequence). V was pared by 9 bases and J by 5 bases, with 20 bases between.

This chain links TRBV7-9 with TRBJ1-4; D perhaps matches TRBD1 (5 bases). Germline V gives CDR1 SEHNR, CDR2 FQNEAQ (reference sequence). The CDR3 totals 14 residues. Trimming shortened V by 5 bases and J by 4 bases, and 11 bases separated the two germline ends. The CDR3 DNA sequence: TGTGCCAGCAGCATAGACAGCTATAATGAAAAACTGTTTTTT. Amino acid sequence: CASSIDSYNEKLFF.

V and J are TRBV4-1 and TRBJ1-2; unclear D gene. The CDR3 loop spans 14 amino acids. Germline CDR1 reads MGHRA; CDR2 reads YSYEKL. Trimming took 2 bases from V and 1 from J, leaving 8 bases between them. CDR3 coding DNA: TGCGCCAGCAGCCAATATCGGTTTAACTATGGCTACACCTTC. This translates into CASSQYRFNYGYTF.